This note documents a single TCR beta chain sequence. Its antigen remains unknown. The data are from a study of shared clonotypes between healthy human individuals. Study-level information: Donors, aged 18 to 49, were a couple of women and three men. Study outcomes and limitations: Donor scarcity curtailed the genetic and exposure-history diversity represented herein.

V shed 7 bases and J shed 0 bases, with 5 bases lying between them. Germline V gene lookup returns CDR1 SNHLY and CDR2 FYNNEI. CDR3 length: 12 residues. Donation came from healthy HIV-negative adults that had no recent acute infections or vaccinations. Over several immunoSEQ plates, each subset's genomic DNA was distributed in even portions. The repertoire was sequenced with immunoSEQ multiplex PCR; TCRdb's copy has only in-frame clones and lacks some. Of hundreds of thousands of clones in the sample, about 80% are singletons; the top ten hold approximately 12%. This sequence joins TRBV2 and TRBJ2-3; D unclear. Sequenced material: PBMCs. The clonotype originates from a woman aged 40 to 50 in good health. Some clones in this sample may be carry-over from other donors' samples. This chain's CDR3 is CASTDSTDTQYF. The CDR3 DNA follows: TGTGCCAGCACCGACAGCACAGATACGCAGTATTTT. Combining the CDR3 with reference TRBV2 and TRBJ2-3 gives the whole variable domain EPEVTQTPSHQVTQMGQEVILRCVPISNHLYFYWYRQILGQKVEFLVSFYNNEISEKSEIFDDQFSVERPDGSNFTLKIRSTKLEDSAMYFCASTDSTDTQYFGPGTRLTVL.